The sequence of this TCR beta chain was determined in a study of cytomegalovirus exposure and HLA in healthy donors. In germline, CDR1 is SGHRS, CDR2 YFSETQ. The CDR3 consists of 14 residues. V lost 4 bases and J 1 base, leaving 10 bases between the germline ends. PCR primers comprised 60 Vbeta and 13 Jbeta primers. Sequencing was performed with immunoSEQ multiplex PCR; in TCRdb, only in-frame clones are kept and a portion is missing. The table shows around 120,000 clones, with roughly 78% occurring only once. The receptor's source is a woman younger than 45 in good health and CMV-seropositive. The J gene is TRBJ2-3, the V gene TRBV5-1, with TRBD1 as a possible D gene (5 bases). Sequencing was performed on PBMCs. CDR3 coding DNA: TGCGCCAGCAGCAACGGACAAGGCACAGATACGCAGTATTTT. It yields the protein CASSNGQGTDTQYF.